Reported below is one T cell receptor beta chain. Patients of the Seattle cohort, enrolled during active infection, were followed longitudinally. In the original analysis: Estimates of nucleated cell counts were drawn from the amplification of reference gene primers. This table comes from immunoSEQ multiplex PCR, and its TCRdb copy is limited to in-frame clones, with some not included. That table furnishes V, J and clone size, whereas the DNA furnished D and trimming. The sample carries a few hundred thousand clones, almost 90% recorded once. This specimen belongs to a study of blood T cell repertoires in COVID-19. Study context: Samples came from the United States, Italy and Spain, spanning acute and convalescent COVID-19. In each case, the material was cDNA or gDNA derived from T cells, B-cell-depleted T cells, or PBMCs.

The CDR3 is 16 amino acids. Germline values: CDR1 MNHEY, CDR2 SVGEGT. The junction had 9 bases not matched to a gene; V was cut back by 0 bases and J by 5 bases. This receptor was identified in a middle-aged woman with COVID-19, enrolled during active disease. The sample comprised peripheral blood. The chain links TRBV6-2 or TRBV6-3 to TRBJ1-1; 7 bases map to TRBD1. The CDR3 loop is CASSYSRGGKGTEAFF. DNA for the CDR3: TGTGCCAGCAGTTACTCGAGAGGGGGCAAGGGGACTGAAGCTTTCTTT.